Included here is one T cell receptor (beta chain) sequence, with context. The sample belongs to a study of identical twins. Template switching, a step in the protocol, added a universal primer site, and cDNA carried unique molecular identifiers. MiXCR, run by TCRdb on the 5' RACE reads, gives a single entry per CDR3 protein. The sample lists about 240,000 distinct CDR3 sequences, roughly an eighth occurring once. Unmatched junction bases numbered 8, after V lost 0 bases and J lost 0 bases. CDR1 is LGHDT and CDR2 is YNNKEL in the germline V gene (reference sequence). The CDR3 totals 19 residues. These data also formed part of another study, on yellow fever vaccine responses in identical twins.

The sample consisted of memory (CD45RO+) T cells sorted from blood. This sequence originates from a woman younger than 30 in good health. The chain has TRBV3-1 and TRBJ2-3, with 11 positions matching TRBD2. The CDR3 here is CASSQDGSTSGRSTDTQYF. The CDR3 region has the DNA TGTGCCAGCAGCCAAGACGGGTCCACTAGCGGGAGAAGCACAGATACGCAGTATTTT.